The TCR beta chain under discussion was sequenced for a study of early T cells in non-severe SARS-CoV-2 infection. Between the trimmed V and J ends, which lost 9 bases and 13 bases, there was a span of 16 bases. Germline CDR1 MDHEN, CDR2 SYDVKM. This CDR3 is built from 10 residues. From the 5' RACE reads, TCRdb called clonotypes with MiXCR, one entry per CDR3 protein. The table records 50,000 to 60,000 distinct CDR3 sequences, 6.2% of them present only once. General observations from the study: VDJdb-based annotation leaned toward anti-spike CD8 responses and missed private and CD4 specificities.

This clonotype came up many times. Its cognate antigen is unknown. This clonotype was obtained from an adult who was a healthcare worker with PCR-confirmed SARS-CoV-2 infection or an uninfected control (not recorded which). Sequencing was performed on whole blood. The rearrangement uses TRBV28 and TRBJ2-7, with a weak D call TRBD2 (5 bases). The CDR3, as DNA: TGTGCCAGACTTCTTCATGGAGGCTACTTC. Amino acid sequence: CARLLHGGYF.